The clone carrying this T cell receptor (beta chain) occurred many times. The source of the sample is a study of blood T cells in healthy people across ages. Those donating, healthy Caucasian individuals from Russia, were aged about 6 to 90. Per-sample PBMC isolation yielded at least 6.5 million cells. The V and J ends lost 6 bases and 1 base, in that order; junction bases with no gene match: 4. In germline, CDR1 is MDHEN, CDR2 SYDVKM. The CDR3 contains 14 residues. A second PCR, run for about 6 to 12 cycles, used a sample-barcoded 5' primer plus a J-beta primer mix. Every cDNA molecule bore a tag from a template-switch adaptor containing 12 random nucleotides. TCRdb independently ran MiXCR on the 5' RACE reads; one entry per CDR3 protein. Of about 810,000 distinct CDR3 sequences listed, about 34% were seen once; the top ten hold under 15%.

Sequenced: blood. J is TRBJ2-3 and V is TRBV28, with TRBD1 matching 7 bases. This TCR came from a man aged 18 to 30 in good health. The CDR3 protein is CASRPGGGTDTQYF. CDR3 DNA: TGTGCCAGCAGGCCAGGGGGAGGCACAGATACGCAGTATTTT.